Presented here are 31 T cell receptor beta chains from one specimen sequenced in a study of T cells after yellow fever vaccination. TCRdb called the 5' RACE reads again in MiXCR, with one record for every CDR3 protein. The data contain 250,000 to 400,000 distinct CDR3 sequences, 3.5% to 5% of them singletons. Here the sequenced sample was PBMCs, taken 15 days after the yellow fever booster vaccination. These receptors were obtained from a man aged 18 to 35 who received the YFV17D yellow fever vaccine.

There are many counts of this clonotype. The CDR3 DNA reads TGTGCCAGCGGGGGACGTTTGCTGTTTTTT. Residues: CASGGRLLFF. The rearrangement uses TRBV28 and TRBJ2-2, with D possibly called TRBD1 or TRBD2 (5 bases each). Trimming removed 8 bases at V and 13 bases at J, with 11 bases between. CDR3 size: 10 residues. Germline V CDR1 and CDR2: MDHEN, SYDVKM.

Ten or more counts support this clonotype. The rearrangement links TRBV29-1 to TRBJ1-1, with unresolved D. This CDR3 region has 13 residues. The germline V gene has CDR1 SQVTM and CDR2 ANQGSEA. Trimming cost V 3 bases and J 0 bases, with 8 bases left between them. CDR3 DNA sequence: TGCAGCGTTGATCTCTCCTTGAACACTGAAGCTTTCTTT. Its translation is CSVDLSLNTEAFF.

At least ten counts were recorded for this clonotype. The CDR3 sequence: CASSLVDGPGTDTQYF. DNA for the CDR3: TGTGCCAGCAGCTTGGTTGACGGCCCGGGGACAGATACGCAGTATTTT. V gene TRBV5-5 combines with J gene TRBJ2-3, with D perhaps matching TRBD2 (5 bases). CDR1 and CDR2 from the germline V gene are SGHKS and YYEKEE (reference sequence). V lost 0 bases, J lost 3 bases, and 14 bases lay in between. The CDR3 consists of 16 residues.

The DNA for the CDR3 is TGCAGTGCTCGGGGGACTAGCTACTACGAGCAGTACTTC. Translated, it gives CSARGTSYYEQYF. J is TRBJ2-7 and V is TRBV20-1, with TRBD2 identical over 9 bases. The CDR3 is 13 residues long. With V trimmed by 5 bases and J by 3 bases, 5 bases remained unmatched. Germline CDR1 is DFQATT and CDR2 is SNEGSKA (reference sequence).

This clonotype was seen many times. The chain recombines TRBV7-2 with TRBJ2-1; TRBD2 aligns across 9 bases. V shed 5 bases and J 1 base; nucleotides not matched to a gene: 9. This CDR3 comprises 17 residues. Germline V gene data show CDR1 as SGHTA and CDR2 as FQGNSA. This CDR3 is CASSQLLAGLSYNEQFF. CDR3 coding DNA: TGTGCCAGCAGCCAGCTGCTAGCGGGGTTGTCCTACAATGAGCAGTTCTTC.

The J gene is TRBJ2-1, the V gene TRBV19; TRBD2 agrees at 10 bases. V trimming: 5 bases; J trimming: 8 bases; junction bases outside the gene matches: 6. Per the germline V gene, CDR1 is LNHDA and CDR2 is SQIVND (reference sequence). The CDR3 covers 14 residues. Written as DNA, the CDR3 is TGTGCCAGTAGTGAGAGCGGGGGGGCCTATGAGCAGTTCTTC. Translating it yields CASSESGGAYEQFF.

This clonotype was counted ten times or more. V and J are TRBV27 and TRBJ2-3; D might be TRBD2 (5 bases). V dropped 3 bases and J dropped 0 bases, with 7 bases sitting between them. CDR3 length: 14 residues. Germline CDR1 and CDR2: MNHEY and SMNVEV (reference sequence). CDR3 sequence (DNA): TGTGCCAGCAGTTTGAGGACTAGCACAGATACGCAGTATTTT. Its translation: CASSLRTSTDTQYF.

This clonotype was seen ten or more times. This chain links TRBV6-2 or TRBV6-3 with TRBJ1-5; D is uncertain. V was shortened by 11 bases and J by 9 bases, with 20 bases between the two germline ends. CDR3 size: 13 residues. From germline, CDR1 is MNHEY and CDR2 SVGEGT. The CDR3: CAGSRLLRGPQHF. The DNA of the CDR3 is TGTGCCGGATCCCGGCTCCTCAGAGGGCCCCAGCATTTT.

This chain joins TRBV20-1 and TRBJ2-3; D might be TRBD1 or TRBD2, each matching 5 bases. Germline V gene data show CDR1 as DFQATT and CDR2 as SNEGSKA (reference sequence). The length of the CDR3 is 15 residues. CDR3 protein: CRLGSGLTSTDTQYF. For the CDR3, the DNA is TGCAGACTGGGGTCGGGGCTTACTAGCACAGATACGCAGTATTTT.

This chain links TRBV5-6 with TRBJ2-7; 7 positions match TRBD1. CDR3 length: 13 residues. CDR1 and CDR2 (germline): SGHDT, YYEEEE. V shed 2 bases, J shed 8 bases, and the junction held 7 bases outside the gene matches. CDR3: CASSLGRTGQQYF. The CDR3 coding sequence is TGTGCCAGCAGCTTAGGCCGGACAGGCCAGCAGTACTTC. Variable domain in full (rest from reference TRBV5-6 and TRBJ2-7): DAGVTQSPTHLIKTRGQQVTLRCSPKSGHDTVSWYQQALGQGPQFIFQYYEEEERQRGNFPDRFSGHQFPNYSSELNVNALLLGDSALYLCASSLGRTGQQYFGPGTRLTVT.

The chain uses TRBV11-2 and TRBJ2-3, with D perhaps given as TRBD1 or TRBD2 (5 bases each). The CDR3 spans 14 residues. Between the trimmed V and J ends, which lost 11 bases and 1 base, there was a span of 16 bases. The germline gives CDR1 SGHAT, CDR2 FQNNGV. CDR3 loop: CAGGDGGRTDTQYF. CDR3 nucleotide sequence: TGTGCCGGGGGAGACGGCGGCCGCACAGATACGCAGTATTTT.

This clonotype was counted many times. The CDR3 reads CASLWSAEETQYF. The CDR3 bases are TGTGCCAGCCTCTGGAGCGCTGAAGAGACCCAGTACTTC. The chain carries TRBV6-1 and TRBJ2-5; D uncertain. Germline-derived CDR1 and CDR2 are MNHNS and SASEGT. This CDR3 has 13 amino acids. V lost 8 bases to trimming and J lost 3 bases, with 13 bases between them.

There are many counts of this clonotype. The chain recombines TRBV5-1 with TRBJ1-1; D might be TRBD1 (5 bases). Germline V gene lookup returns CDR1 SGHRS and CDR2 YFSETQ. V was trimmed by 3 bases and J by 1 base, leaving 10 bases between them. The CDR3 is 14 residues long. CDR3 amino acids: CASSSRGENTEAFF. CDR3 sequence (DNA): TGCGCCAGCAGCTCGAGAGGGGAGAACACTGAAGCTTTCTTT. The full variable domain, with the rest looked up from reference TRBV5-1 and TRBJ1-1, is KAGVTQTPRYLIKTRGQQVTLSCSPISGHRSVSWYQQTPGQGLQFLFEYFSETQRNKGNFPGRFSGRQFSNSRSEMNVSTLELGDSALYLCASSSRGENTEAFFGQGTRLTVV.

This clonotype was detected only a few times. This chain connects TRBV4-3 to TRBJ2-7; D remains ambiguous. Trimming removed 0 bases at V and 1 base at J, with 10 bases between. The V gene's germline CDR1 is LGHNA and CDR2 YSLEER. This CDR3 has 15 amino acids. The CDR3 DNA is TGCGCCAGCAGCCAAGAGTTCCAGGAATCCTACGAGCAGTACTTC. Its translation is CASSQEFQESYEQYF.

This clonotype was counted only a few times. The chain couples TRBV5-1 to TRBJ2-1; D uncertain. V lost 0 bases to trimming and J lost 5 bases, with 9 bases between them. This CDR3 contains 14 residues. Germline assignment: CDR1 SGHRS and CDR2 YFSETQ. CDR3 sequence reads: CASSLVRADNEQFF. The CDR3 DNA reads TGCGCCAGCAGCTTGGTGCGTGCAGACAATGAGCAGTTCTTC.

At least ten counts were recorded for this clonotype. This chain joins TRBV4-2 and TRBJ2-2; 9 bases map to TRBD2. Germline CDR1 is LGHNA and CDR2 is YNFKEQ. J lost 1 base, V lost 1 base, and 7 bases had no gene match. The CDR3 has 18 amino acids. This CDR3 is CASSQGSLAGKNTGELFF. The CDR3 DNA is TGTGCCAGCAGCCAAGGGTCTCTAGCGGGGAAGAACACCGGGGAGCTGTTTTTT.

The rearrangement joins TRBV24-1 to TRBJ2-1, with 8 bases matching TRBD2. The CDR3 consists of 15 residues. Per the germline V gene, CDR1 is KGHDR and CDR2 is SFDVKD. The V and J ends lost 3 bases and 6 bases, in that order; junction bases with no gene match: 6. CDR3 protein: CATSDRRGAGNEQFF. DNA of the CDR3: TGTGCCACCAGTGATCGGCGGGGGGCTGGCAATGAGCAGTTCTTC.

This clonotype appeared many times. The chain uses TRBV6-2 or TRBV6-3 and TRBJ2-7, with a weak D call TRBD1 (5 bases). The CDR3 sequence is 13 residues long. Per the germline V gene, CDR1 is MNHEY and CDR2 is SVGEGT. V lost 5 bases to trimming and J lost 5 bases, with 13 bases between them. The CDR3 is CASSHQGTHEQYV. The DNA for the CDR3 is TGTGCCAGCAGTCATCAGGGTACCCACGAGCAGTACGTC.

This clonotype was recorded at least ten times. The chain carries TRBV7-9 and TRBJ1-2, with TRBD1 as a possible D gene (5 bases). The CDR3 contains 12 residues. V was shortened by 5 bases and J by 5 bases, with 9 bases between the two germline ends. Germline lookup yields CDR1 SEHNR and CDR2 FQNEAQ (reference sequence). CDR3 sequence reads: CASSAWGYGYTF. The CDR3 DNA is TGTGCCAGCAGCGCCTGGGGGTATGGCTACACCTTC.

This clonotype was seen a handful of times. The V gene is TRBV28, the J gene TRBJ2-1; 10 bases are a match to TRBD2. This CDR3 spans 16 amino acids. Germline trimming cut 4 bases from V and 2 bases from J; bases unmatched to any gene: 5. Germline V gene lookup returns CDR1 MDHEN and CDR2 SYDVKM. The CDR3, as DNA: TGTGCCAGCAGTTCCCTAGCGGGGGTCACCTACAATGAGCAGTTCTTC. It codes for CASSSLAGVTYNEQFF. Based on the CDR3 plus reference TRBV28 and TRBJ2-1, the full variable domain is DVKVTQSSRYLVKRTGEKVFLECVQDMDHENMFWYRQDPGLGLRLIYFSYDVKMKEKGDIPEGYSVSREKKERFSLILESASTNQTSMYLCASSSLAGVTYNEQFFGPGTRLTVL.

This clonotype was counted between two and nine times. V is TRBV7-2 and J is TRBJ2-7, with 7 bases matching TRBD1. The CDR3 covers 15 residues. With 0 bases clipped from V and 1 base from J, the junction kept 3 bases outside the gene matches. Germline CDR1 reads SGHTA; CDR2 reads FQGNSA. CDR3 nucleotide sequence: TGTGCCAGCAGCTTAGCACAGGGGCGATCCTACGAGCAGTACGTC. This codes for CASSLAQGRSYEQYV.

This clonotype was detected ten times or more. V gene TRBV5-1 combines with J gene TRBJ2-7; 7 positions agree with TRBD1. The ends lost 4 bases at V and 0 bases at J; junction bases unmatched: 7. The CDR3 contains 15 residues. The germline gives CDR1 SGHRS, CDR2 YFSETQ. CDR3 residues: CASSPTNRGSYEQYF. The CDR3 region has the DNA TGCGCCAGCAGCCCTACCAACAGGGGCTCCTACGAGCAGTACTTC.

This clonotype was counted at least ten times. One end of the junction is discordant with germline, which a read error may explain. J is TRBJ1-4 and V is TRBV5-6; no definite D call. Per germline, CDR1 SGHDT and CDR2 YYEEEE. The CDR3 loop spans 12 amino acids. The CDR3 sequence: CASSLANAGKVF. CDR3 bases: TGTGCCAGCAGCTTGGCCAACGCGGGCAAGGTTTTT. The whole variable domain, filled in from reference TRBV5-6 and TRBJ1-4, reads DAGVTQSPTHLIKTRGQQVTLRCSPKSGHDTVSWYQQALGQGPQFIFQYYEEEERQRGNFPDRFSGHQFPNYSSELNVNALLLGDSALYLCASSLANAGKVFGSGTQLSVL.

The chain is built from TRBV5-4 and TRBJ2-5; D is uncertain. From germline, CDR1 is SGHNT and CDR2 YYREEE (reference sequence). This CDR3 contains 17 residues. V dropped 4 bases and J dropped 5 bases, with 24 bases sitting between them. The CDR3 nucleotides read TGTGCCAGCAGCCAGCTCGACACCGGAACGGATGGGGAGACCCAGTACTTC. It encodes CASSQLDTGTDGETQYF.

This chain links TRBV27 with TRBJ2-2; unclear D gene. Germline V gene sequence: CDR1 MNHEY, CDR2 SMNVEV (reference sequence). V lost 4 bases and J 0 bases, leaving 18 bases between the germline ends. The CDR3 covers 18 residues. CDR3 amino acids: CASSSPRSQIANTGELFF. For the CDR3, the DNA is TGTGCCAGCAGTTCCCCGCGTTCACAAATCGCGAACACCGGGGAGCTGTTTTTT.

This clonotype has a count of ten or more. The chain uses TRBV7-8 and TRBJ2-6, with D perhaps TRBD2 (7 bases). CDR3 length equals 18 residues. The germline CDR1 and CDR2 sequences are SGHVS and FQNEAQ. Trimming left V 5 bases short and J 1 base short, with 18 bases between. CDR3 nucleotide sequence: TGTGCCAGCAGCCCCCTGTCAGGGGAGGGTTCTGGGGCCAACGTCCTGACTTTC. As protein: CASSPLSGEGSGANVLTF. Looking up the rest from reference TRBV7-8 and TRBJ2-6 gives the full variable domain: GAGVSQSPRYKVAKRGQDVALRCDPISGHVSLFWYQQALGQGPEFLTYFQNEAQLDKSGLPSDRFFAERPEGSVSTLKIQRTQQEDSAVYLCASSPLSGEGSGANVLTFGAGSRLTVL.

This clonotype was observed at least ten times. This chain joins TRBV10-2 and TRBJ2-5; TRBD2 matches at 14 bases. Per the germline V gene, CDR1 is WSHSY and CDR2 is SAAADI. The V segment lost 8 bases and the J segment 5 bases; nucleotides outside the gene matches: 1. The CDR3 is 13 residues long. The DNA of the CDR3 is TGCGCCAGCCGACTAGCGGGGGGGGAGACCCAGTACTTC. This translates into CASRLAGGETQYF.

This clonotype showed up many times. This sequence joins TRBV5-1 and TRBJ2-1, with D possibly being TRBD1 or TRBD2 (5 bases each). This CDR3 is built from 16 residues. The germline V gene has CDR1 SGHRS and CDR2 YFSETQ. Between the trimmed V and J ends, which lost 0 bases and 4 bases, there was a span of 14 bases. CDR3 DNA: TGCGCCAGCAGCTTGGCCCGGGTCGAGGGGTACAATGAGCAGTTCTTC. Translated: CASSLARVEGYNEQFF.

This clonotype has a count of ten or more. The CDR3 protein is CASSASVGIAEAFF. CDR3 bases: TGTGCCAGCAGCGCCTCTGTGGGGATCGCTGAAGCTTTCTTT. This chain connects TRBV7-9 to TRBJ1-1; no reliable D call. This CDR3 comprises 14 residues. Trimming removed 5 bases from V and 6 bases from J, with 16 bases in between. Per the germline V gene, CDR1 is SEHNR and CDR2 is FQNEAQ (reference sequence).

This clonotype was seen only a few times. The CDR3 protein is CASSVDGGGNTEAFF. CDR3 nucleotide sequence: TGTGCCAGCAGCGTAGATGGGGGGGGGAACACTGAAGCTTTCTTT. V gene TRBV9 combines with J gene TRBJ1-1; maybe TRBD1 (5 bases). This CDR3 region has 15 residues. Trimming pared 0 bases from V and 1 base from J, leaving 10 bases between. CDR1 is SGDLS and CDR2 is YYNGEE in the germline V gene.

This clonotype has at least ten counts. The DNA of the CDR3 is TGCAGTGCTACCTCGGGGGGGGAAGAGACCCAGTACTTC. Its translation: CSATSGGEETQYF. V gene TRBV20-1 combines with J gene TRBJ2-5, with 8 bases that match TRBD2. J lost 3 bases, V lost 4 bases, and 4 bases had no gene match. Germline lookup yields CDR1 DFQATT and CDR2 SNEGSKA (reference sequence). The CDR3 is 13 residues long.